This TCR beta chain was recovered during a study of blood T cell repertoires in COVID-19. Clones were read by immunoSEQ multiplex PCR, and TCRdb kept only the in-frame ones, dropping some. The sample holds about 120,000 clones; over 75% are singletons and the top ten take about 18%. The CDR3 loop spans 15 amino acids. Trimming took 3 bases from V and 1 from J; bases not matched to a gene: 2. Germline-derived CDR1 and CDR2 are KGHDR and SFDVKD. The source is a man aged 25-40 years with COVID-19, enrolled during active disease. The chain employs TRBV24-1 and TRBJ2-5, with 9 bases matching TRBD1. Input material: peripheral blood. The CDR3 spells CATSDMTGGQETQYF. Here the CDR3 DNA reads TGTGCCACCAGTGATATGACAGGGGGCCAAGAGACCCAGTACTTC.